Below are 10 T cell receptor beta chains sequenced from a single sample in a study of high-grade serous ovarian cancer treatment subgroups. Tumor samples were obtained before definitive surgery or chemotherapy. The table came from immunoSEQ multiplex PCR; TCRdb's copy has only in-frame clones and leaves some out. The table lists some 12,000 clones, under 85% of them singletons. The specimen was tumor tissue. Receptors were obtained from a human donor with high-grade serous ovarian cancer.

This clone has just a few counts. The rearrangement joins TRBV28 to TRBJ1-5; D is undetermined. V lost 1 base, J lost 3 bases, and 7 bases lay in between. CDR1 and CDR2 from the germline V gene are MDHEN and SYDVKM. The CDR3 sequence is 14 residues long. The CDR3 DNA follows: TGTGCCAGCAGTTTATCGGGATTCAATCAGCCCCAGCATTTT. This encodes CASSLSGFNQPQHF.

The chain links TRBV5-1 to TRBJ1-5, with TRBD1 matching over 11 bases. This CDR3 has 15 amino acids. V trimming: 4 bases; J trimming: 6 bases; junction bases outside the gene matches: 6. Per germline, CDR1 SGHRS and CDR2 YFSETQ. The CDR3 sequence: CASSPGQGAGQPQHF. The CDR3 nucleotides read TGCGCCAGCAGCCCCGGACAGGGGGCTGGTCAGCCCCAGCATTTT.

V and J are TRBV30 and TRBJ2-7, with D hard to call. Germline V gives CDR1 GTSNPN, CDR2 SVGIG (reference sequence). V gave up 0 bases and J gave up 3 bases, with 12 bases separating them. The CDR3 is made up of 14 amino acids. This chain's CDR3 is CAWSVGPPGYEQYF. For the CDR3, the DNA is TGTGCCTGGAGTGTAGGCCCGCCGGGCTACGAGCAGTACTTC.

The rearrangement uses TRBV5-1 and TRBJ2-5; no clear D gene. The end of the DNA fits TRBJ2-7 better, so the J call may be wrong. The CDR3 contains 13 residues. CDR1 is SGHRS, CDR2 YFSETQ, per germline. Here the CDR3 reads CASSLDGRREQYF. The DNA of the CDR3 is TGCGCCAGCAGCCTGGATGGGCGTCGCGAGCAGTACTTC.

The chain employs TRBV27 and TRBJ1-5; D gene ambiguous. V was pared by 6 bases and J by 2 bases, with 11 bases between. Germline CDR1 MNHEY, CDR2 SMNVEV (reference sequence). The CDR3 consists of 14 residues. As DNA, the CDR3 is TGTGCCAGCAGCCGAGGACTGGGCAATCAGCCCCAGCATTTT. Encoded protein: CASSRGLGNQPQHF.

The chain carries TRBV6-5 and TRBJ2-1; 8 bases match TRBD2. The junction had 4 bases not matched to a gene; V was cut back by 2 bases and J by 10 bases. This CDR3 region has 13 residues. Germline values: CDR1 MNHEY, CDR2 SVGAGI. The chain's CDR3 is CASSYPGGREQFF. CDR3 nucleotide sequence: TGTGCCAGCAGTTACCCGGGAGGGCGAGAGCAGTTCTTC.

This rearrangement joins TRBV6-1 to TRBJ1-3, with D hard to call. V was shortened by 0 bases and J by 4 bases, with 4 bases between the two germline ends. From germline, CDR1 is MNHNS and CDR2 SASEGT. The CDR3 covers 13 residues. CDR3 nucleotide sequence: TGTGCCAGCAGTGAAGCAATGGGAAACACCATATATTTT. This codes for CASSEAMGNTIYF.

This sequence joins TRBV27 and TRBJ2-7; D may be TRBD2 (6 bases). Germline V gives CDR1 MNHEY, CDR2 SMNVEV (reference sequence). Trimming cost V 7 bases and J 5 bases, with 21 bases left between them. The CDR3 consists of 15 residues. The CDR3 DNA follows: TGTGCCAGCAAAAAGTTTTGGGAGGATCAGGACGAGCAGTACTTC. Translated, it gives CASKKFWEDQDEQYF.

The chain carries TRBV5-1 and TRBJ2-7, with 8 nucleotides matching TRBD1. With 1 base clipped from V and 3 bases from J, the junction kept 0 bases outside the gene matches. CDR1 is SGHRS, CDR2 YFSETQ, per germline. CDR3 length: 13 residues. CDR3 DNA: TGCGCCAGCAGCTTGACAGGGGGCTACGAGCAGTACTTC. As protein: CASSLTGGYEQYF.

The V and J genes are TRBV6-6 and TRBJ2-3; 10 bases map to TRBD2. This CDR3 spans 14 amino acids. Germline loops: CDR1 MNHNY, CDR2 SVGAGI (reference sequence). With V trimmed by 4 bases and J by 7 bases, 5 bases remained unmatched. The CDR3 bases are TGTGCCAGCAGTTCTAGCGGGAGTGGTAATACGCAGTATTTT. This sequence encodes CASSSSGSGNTQYF.